This T cell receptor beta chain was documented in a study of graft-versus-host responses after intestinal transplantation. Overall study context: After anti-thymocyte globulin induction, recipients took tacrolimus and steroids for three to four years.

The protocol was immunoSEQ multiplex PCR, while the TCRdb copy is restricted to in-frame clones and leaves out a portion. The repertoire holds roughly 50,000 clones, roughly 89% seen once, with approximately 5.1% in the top ten. Study results and caveats: With peak circulating GvH clone levels came an association with early post-transplant HvG declines. Where graft-donor T cell macrochimerism was present, patients had high graft-versus-host to host-versus-graft clonal ratios in allografts. There were GvH clones found in recipient marrow, and some of them appeared first in ileum or blood.

V was pared by 5 bases and J by 7 bases, with 21 bases between. The CDR3 sequence is 15 residues long. Germline assignment: CDR1 SGHVS and CDR2 FQNEAQ. Notes on this clone: Its specificity is not known.

This clonotype originated in a human patient who received an intestinal transplant, so some T cells may come from the graft donor. The material was PBMCs, obtained roughly 660 days after intestinal transplant. V usage is TRBV7-8 and J usage is TRBJ2-7, with D perhaps TRBD1 or TRBD2 (6 bases each). DNA of the CDR3: TGTGCCAGCAGCAATCTTCAGGGGAGCCGGGGGGAGCAGTACTTC. This gives the protein CASSNLQGSRGEQYF.